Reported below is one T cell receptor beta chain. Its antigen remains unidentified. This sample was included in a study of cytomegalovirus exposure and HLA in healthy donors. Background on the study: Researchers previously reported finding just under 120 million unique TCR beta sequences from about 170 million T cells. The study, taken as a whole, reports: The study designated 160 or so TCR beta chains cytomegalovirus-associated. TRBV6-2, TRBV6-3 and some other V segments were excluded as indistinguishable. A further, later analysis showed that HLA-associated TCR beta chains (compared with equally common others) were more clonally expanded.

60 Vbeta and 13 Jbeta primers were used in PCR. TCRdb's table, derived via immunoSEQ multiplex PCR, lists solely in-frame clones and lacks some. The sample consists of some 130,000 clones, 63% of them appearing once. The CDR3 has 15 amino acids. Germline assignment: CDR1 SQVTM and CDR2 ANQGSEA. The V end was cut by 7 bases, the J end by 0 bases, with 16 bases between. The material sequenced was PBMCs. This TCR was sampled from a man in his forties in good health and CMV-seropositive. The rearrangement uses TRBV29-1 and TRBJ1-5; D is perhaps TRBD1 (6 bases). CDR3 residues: CSAQQGNGSNQPQHF. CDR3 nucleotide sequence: TGCAGCGCCCAACAGGGAAATGGTAGCAATCAGCCCCAGCATTTT.